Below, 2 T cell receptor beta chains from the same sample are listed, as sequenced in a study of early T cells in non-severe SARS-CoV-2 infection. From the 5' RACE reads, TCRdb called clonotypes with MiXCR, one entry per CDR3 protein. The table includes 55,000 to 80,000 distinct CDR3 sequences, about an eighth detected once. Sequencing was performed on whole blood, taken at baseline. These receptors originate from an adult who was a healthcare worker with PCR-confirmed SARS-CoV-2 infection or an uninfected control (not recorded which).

The CDR3 nucleotides are TGTGCCAGCAGCGCGCTAGCGGGAGGTTACAATGAGCAGTTCTTC. This sequence encodes CASSALAGGYNEQFF. The chain recombines TRBV9 with TRBJ2-1; TRBD2 aligns across 11 bases. Germline V CDR1 and CDR2: SGDLS, YYNGEE. V lost 3 bases, J lost 4 bases, and 3 bases stayed unmatched. This CDR3 comprises 15 residues.

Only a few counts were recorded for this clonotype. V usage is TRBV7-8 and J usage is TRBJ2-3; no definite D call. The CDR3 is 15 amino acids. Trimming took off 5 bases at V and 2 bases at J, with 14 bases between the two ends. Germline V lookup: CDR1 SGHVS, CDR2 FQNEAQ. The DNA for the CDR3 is TGTGCCAGCAGCCCGAGTAGGGTTTCCACAGATACGCAGTATTTT. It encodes CASSPSRVSTDTQYF. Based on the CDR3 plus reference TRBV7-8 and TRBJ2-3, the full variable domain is GAGVSQSPRYKVAKRGQDVALRCDPISGHVSLFWYQQALGQGPEFLTYFQNEAQLDKSGLPSDRFFAERPEGSVSTLKIQRTQQEDSAVYLCASSPSRVSTDTQYFGPGTRLTVL.